The rows below give T cell receptor beta chains drawn from one sample of a study of cytomegalovirus exposure and HLA in healthy donors. Sequencing was performed with immunoSEQ multiplex PCR; in TCRdb, only in-frame clones are kept and a portion is missing. The sample consists of 250,000 to 300,000 clones, nearly 90% of them appearing once. Specimen: PBMCs. These receptors all come from a woman aged 18-29 years in good health and CMV-seronegative. Each CDR3 is given with its conserved first and last residue. The D gene is left open where the match is weak. Clone sizes are given selectively: once, few, many, or a class where the clone is expanded.

v_call,d_call,j_call,clone_size,cdr3_nt,cdr3_aa
TRBV11-2,TRBD1,TRBJ1-6,.,TGTGCCAGCAGCAGGACAGGGTGGAATTCACCCCTCCACTTT,CASSRTGWNSPLHF
TRBV6-6,TRBD2,TRBJ2-5,.,TGTGCCAGCAGTTTACATCTACTAGCGGGGTCGGAGACCCAGTACTTC,CASSLHLLAGSETQYF
TRBV11-2,.,TRBJ1-1,.,TGTGCCAGCAGCATTTCGGAGGCGAACACTGAAGCTTTCTTT,CASSISEANTEAFF
TRBV7-9,TRBD2,TRBJ2-3,.,TGTGCCAGCAGCCGCAGCGGGGGCACAGATACGCAGTATTTT,CASSRSGGTDTQYF
TRBV6-1,.,TRBJ1-4,.,TGTGCCAGCAGTGAATCGGGAGGGTCTAGGGTGTTTTTT,CASSESGGSRVFF
TRBV7-9,.,TRBJ1-6,.,TGTGCCAGCAGCTCGGGGGGTGGGAATTCACCCCTCCACTTT,CASSSGGGNSPLHF
TRBV27,TRBD1,TRBJ1-2,.,TGTGCCAGCAGTACAGGGGGCGCTTGGGGCTACACCTTC,CASSTGGAWGYTF
TRBV27,.,TRBJ2-7,few,TGTGCCAGCAGTTCGGGAGTGGATTCCTACGAGCAGTACTTC,CASSSGVDSYEQYF
TRBV5-4,TRBD1,TRBJ2-7,.,TGTGCCAGCAGCCCGAGACAGGGAAGCGGCTACGAGCAGTACTTC,CASSPRQGSGYEQYF
TRBV5-6,TRBD1,TRBJ1-1,.,TGTGCCAGCAGCTTGGGACAGGGACTCGCTGAAGCTTTCTTT,CASSLGQGLAEAFF
TRBV6-4,.,TRBJ2-3,.,TGTGCCAGCAGTGGGGAGGATGGGACAGATACGCAGTATTTT,CASSGEDGTDTQYF
TRBV7-6,TRBD1,TRBJ1-5,.,TGTGCCAGCAGCCCCCGGACAGGGAGCAATCAGCCCCAGCATTTT,CASSPRTGSNQPQHF
TRBV10-3,TRBD1,TRBJ1-5,.,TGTGCCACCACCCTCGGGGACAGCCCCAATCAGCCCCAGCATTTT,CATTLGDSPNQPQHF
TRBV11-1,.,TRBJ2-7,.,TGTGCCAGCAGCCCCGAGGGCCTCCACTCCTACGAGCAGTACTTC,CASSPEGLHSYEQYF
TRBV18,TRBD1,TRBJ1-2,.,TGTGCCAGCTCACTAAGAACCGGGACAGGGGAAAATGGCTACACCTTC,CASSLRTGTGENGYTF
TRBV15,TRBD2,TRBJ2-3,.,TGTGCCACCAGCAGAGGTAGCGGGGGGATCACAGATACGCAGTATTTT,CATSRGSGGITDTQYF
TRBV28,.,TRBJ1-5,.,TGTGCCAGCAGTTTCGGGACATCGAATAGACAGCCCCAGCATTTT,CASSFGTSNRQPQHF
TRBV2,.,TRBJ2-2,.,TGTGCCAGCAGACGAGGCATCACCCCCGGGGAGCTGTTTTTT,CASRRGITPGELFF
TRBV7-8,.,TRBJ1-5,.,TGTGCCAGCAGCTTTACTAGACAGCCCCAGCATTTT,CASSFTRQPQHF
TRBV13,.,TRBJ1-1,.,TGTGCCAGCAGCTTAATCCATAACACTGAAGCTTTCTTT,CASSLIHNTEAFF
TRBV29-1,TRBD2,TRBJ2-1,.,TGCAGCGTGGAGGGACTAGCGGGCGTCTCCTACAATGAGCAGTTCTTC,CSVEGLAGVSYNEQFF
TRBV5-1,TRBD2,TRBJ2-3,.,TGCGCCAGCAGCTTGGGGACTAGCGGGAGCACAGATACGCAGTATTTT,CASSLGTSGSTDTQYF
TRBV2,.,TRBJ2-1,.,TGTGCCAGCAGTGGACCCCTAGCGACCCCTATCAATGAGCAGTTCTTC,CASSGPLATPINEQFF
TRBV6-1,.,TRBJ2-7,.,TGTGCCAGCAGCGTAGCTGGGGGGTCAAACTACGAGCAGTACTTC,CASSVAGGSNYEQYF
TRBV2,.,TRBJ1-3,.,TGTGCCAGCAGGGACAGTGGCGGAAACACCATATATTTT,CASRDSGGNTIYF
TRBV15,TRBD1,TRBJ1-1,once,TGTGCCACCAGCACAGGACAGGGTGGGAACACTGAAGCTTTCTTT,CATSTGQGGNTEAFF
TRBV9,.,TRBJ1-4,.,TGTGCCAGCAGCGCCTTAGGAGGGGTCGGTGAAAAACTGTTTTTT,CASSALGGVGEKLFF
TRBV15,.,TRBJ1-1,.,TGTGCCACCAGCAGAGATGGAGGCGGATTGGAAGCTTTCTTT,CATSRDGGGLEAFF
TRBV29-1,TRBD1,TRBJ1-2,once,TGCAGCGTCGACTATACCTCCCGGACAGGTCACACCTTC,CSVDYTSRTGHTF
TRBV28,TRBD1,TRBJ1-1,.,TGTGCCAGCAGACCCTCCGGGACAGGGTTAGATTGGGTCGCTTTCTTT,CASRPSGTGLDWVAFF
TRBV28,TRBD1,TRBJ1-1,.,TGTGCCAGCAGCTGGACAGGGGTTGGTTCTGAAGCTTTCTTT,CASSWTGVGSEAFF
TRBV5-4,TRBD1,TRBJ2-7,few,TGTGCCAGCAGCCGAGGCACAGGGGTCGAGTTC,CASSRGTGVEF
TRBV27,.,TRBJ2-3,once,TGTGCCAGCAGTTTCTATAGCACAGATACGCAGTATTTT,CASSFYSTDTQYF
TRBV6-5,.,TRBJ1-5,.,TGTGCCAGCAGTTACCGAACAGGGAATCAGCCCCAGCATTTT,CASSYRTGNQPQHF
TRBV28,TRBD1,TRBJ2-5,.,TGTGCCAGCAGTTACGGGGGACAGGGTCAAGAGACCCAGTACTTC,CASSYGGQGQETQYF
TRBV11-2,.,TRBJ2-2,.,TGTGCCAGCAGCTTACCCGGCGGGGAGCTGTTTTTT,CASSLPGGELFF
TRBV19,TRBD1,TRBJ2-7,.,TGTGCCAGTAGTACGTACGGGACAGGGGACTACGAGCAGTACTTC,CASSTYGTGDYEQYF
TRBV18,.,TRBJ1-4,.,TGTGCCAGCTCACCACGTCAAGGGGGGGAAGAAAAACTGTTTTTT,CASSPRQGGEEKLFF
TRBV7-2,TRBD1,TRBJ1-5,.,TGTGCCAGCAGCCAGGCCAGGGGGCAAGGGGGACAGCCCCAGCATTTT,CASSQARGQGGQPQHF
TRBV4-3,.,TRBJ1-3,.,TGCGCCAGCAGCCAAGATTTAGCGGGATTCATATATTTT,CASSQDLAGFIYF
TRBV9,TRBD2,TRBJ2-3,.,TGTGCCAGCCAAAGACTAGCGGGGGGGCCGAGCACAGATACGCAGTATTTT,CASQRLAGGPSTDTQYF
TRBV6-5,.,TRBJ2-5,.,TGTGCCAGCAGTCCTGACAGTCAAGAGACCCAGTACTTC,CASSPDSQETQYF
TRBV4-3,.,TRBJ1-6,.,TGCGCCAGCAGCCAATCGGGGACACTTGGTTCACCCCTCCACTTT,CASSQSGTLGSPLHF
TRBV27,TRBD2,TRBJ2-5,.,TGTGCCAGCAGTTTATGGGGACTAGCGGGGGGTAGAGTGGGTTGGCAAGAGACCCAGTACTTC,CASSLWGLAGGRVGWQETQYF
TRBV7-3,TRBD2,TRBJ2-1,once,TGTGCCAGCAGTTATTTAGCGGGGGGTTTCGATGAGCAGTTCTTC,CASSYLAGGFDEQFF
TRBV28,TRBD1,TRBJ1-1,.,TGTGCCAGCAGACCTAATGACAGGGGTGAAGCTTTCTTT,CASRPNDRGEAFF
TRBV11-3,TRBD2,TRBJ2-2,.,TGTGCCAGCAGCTATACTAGCGGGGGGAGGACCGGGGAGCTGTTTTTT,CASSYTSGGRTGELFF
TRBV6-5,.,TRBJ2-1,.,TGTGCCAGCAGTCTCCGGGACTTTTACAATGAGCAGTTCTTC,CASSLRDFYNEQFF
TRBV6-1,TRBD1,TRBJ1-2,.,TGTGCCAGCAGTGGGGACAGGGGAAACTATGGCTACACCTTC,CASSGDRGNYGYTF
TRBV5-4,.,TRBJ2-7,.,TGTGCCAGCAGCACGTCGACGGGGGACCTCTACGAGCAGTACTTC,CASSTSTGDLYEQYF
TRBV29-1,TRBD2,TRBJ2-1,.,TGCAGCGTTCAGCGGGGCTACAATGAGCAGTTCTTC,CSVQRGYNEQFF
TRBV11-2,.,TRBJ2-1,.,TGTGCCAGCAGCTGGGGCCAAGGGGTAGCCAATGAGCAGTTCTTC,CASSWGQGVANEQFF
TRBV9,TRBD2,TRBJ2-3,.,TGTGCCAGCAGCGTAGTAGCGGGGGGGGTGGATACGCAGTATTTT,CASSVVAGGVDTQYF
TRBV6-6,.,TRBJ2-5,.,TGTGCCAGCAAGACTAGTGCTGAGACCCAGTACTTC,CASKTSAETQYF
TRBV6-5,.,TRBJ2-3,.,TGTGCCACCTTAGCGGTAGGCACAGATACGCAGTATTTT,CATLAVGTDTQYF
TRBV7-8,TRBD1,TRBJ1-1,.,TGTGCCAGCAGCTCCGACAGGGGGGTGAACACTGAAGCTTTCTTT,CASSSDRGVNTEAFF
TRBV20-1,.,TRBJ2-5,once,TGCAGTGCGAGAGGAGGGACCCAGTACTTC,CSARGGTQYF
TRBV27,TRBD2,TRBJ2-2,.,TGTGCCAGCAGTCTCACTAGCGAGTGGGCCGGGGAGCTGTTTTTT,CASSLTSEWAGELFF